This T cell receptor beta chain was retrieved from a study of blood T cell repertoires in COVID-19. The wider study: Both acute and convalescent COVID-19 samples were obtained from the United States, Italy and Spain.

Using immunoSEQ multiplex PCR, the repertoire was profiled, and TCRdb retains in-frame clones only, with some absent. This repertoire shows around 150,000 clones, approximately 92% found once; its top ten account for more than 4.5%. The V gene end was trimmed by 2 bases and the J gene end by 2 bases; junction bases not matched to a gene: 3. CDR1 is LGHDT, CDR2 YNNKEL, per germline (reference sequence). The length of the CDR3 is 15 residues. Sequencing used peripheral blood. This receptor was identified in a man aged 30 to 45 with COVID-19, enrolled during active disease. The chain is built from TRBV3-1 (or the pseudogene TRBV3-2) and TRBJ2-1, with 7 bases that match TRBD1. As DNA, the CDR3 is TGTGCCAGCAGCCAAAGGGGGCCTACCTACAATGAGCAGTTCTTC. Protein sequence: CASSQRGPTYNEQFF.